This TCR beta chain derives from a study of shared clonotypes between healthy human individuals (dated by TCRdb to the early 2020s). With respect to the entire study: A couple of women and a few men aged 18 to 49 years were included in the cohort. Per donor, three plates each were used for CD4 naive and CD4 memory, two for CD8 naive, and one for CD8 memory. Blood TCR repertoires of about 5 healthy adults were deeply sequenced to estimate repertoire size and the extent of clonotype sharing between individuals. Libraries were prepared and TCR repertoires were sequenced by different laboratories using diverse techniques, in order to increase sequencing depth and limit assay-specific biases. Leukapheresis yielded between about 0.94 and 8.9 billion PBMCs per donor.

The donors were healthy, HIV-negative adults who had no recently reported acute infections or vaccinations. Only Caucasian adults living in Nashville, Tennessee, USA were represented among the donors. Magnetic negative selection was used to enrich CD4+ T cells, after which naive cells were positively selected on CD45RA and the negative fraction became the memory subset. Blood was obtained by leukapheresis, after which PBMCs were separated by Ficoll-Histopaque density gradient centrifugation and cryopreserved in liquid nitrogen vapor phase. Analytical flow cytometry was used to check the purity and quantity of each magnetically sorted T cell population. Genomic DNA was isolated from each sorted fraction and quantified by UV absorbance on a Nanodrop 2000c. General study outcomes and caveats: Pairwise subsampling led to the expectation that sequencing depth would affect the degree of clonotype sharing among donors. Higher generation probabilities were observed for clonotypes shared by all four sorted-subset donors than for non-shared clonotypes. Because the study included a small number of donors, the genetic and exposure-history diversity represented was limited. Sampling was restricted to blood, and TCR repertoires in tissues likely differ from the TCR repertoires found in blood. Across a few donors, 5% to 6% of naive CD4, 3% to 3.5% of naive CD8, around 2.5% of memory CD4, and under 0.45% of memory CD8 clonotypes were shared. Naive subsets generally had larger estimated clonotype richness than memory subsets did. Even with the large sequencing depth, rarefaction of the sorted-subset datasets indicated that sequencing was incomplete.

Comment on this clone: No antigen is known for it. Nothing much larger sits one base from this clone, and base qualities are not available.

V loses 4 bases of germline sequence and J loses 4 bases, and the interval between the two ends is 14 bases. Counted from cysteine to phenylalanine, this CDR3 has 16 amino acids. Only the CDR3 DNA is retained, 48 bases long and in frame from the first base. The CDR1 and CDR2 encoded by the germline V gene are MGHDK and SYGVNS. Using the deep immunoSEQ assay, TCR CDR3 regions were amplified from genomic DNA by multiplex PCR. Genomic DNA extracted from each cell subset was distributed evenly over all wells of several immunoSEQ 96-well plates, and each plate served as one replicate. Each replicate PCR for sorted subsets received around 200 ng genomic DNA, equal to about 30,000 T cell genomes. Purified libraries were quantified with a Qubit 3.0 fluorometer, sized on a Bioanalyzer 2100, and re-quantified with the KAPA Library Quantification kit. Every immunoSEQ 96-well plate was sequenced on a dedicated single-read 150-cycle Illumina NextSeq 550 flow cell. From the authors' description of their analysis: Because only junctional sequences without quality scores were contained in the immunoSEQ output, filtering matching that applied to full-length reads could not be performed. To assign V/J genes and CDR3, sequences were annotated using PyIR, a Python wrapper for IgBLAST v1.9, with IMGT germline references. Reads with weak V/J assignments (E-value above 1e-6), missing CDR3, stop codons, out-of-frame junctions, or ambiguous translated residues were removed. V3J clonotypes were defined by identical inferred V gene, J gene, and CDR3 amino acid sequence. To compute the percentage overlap between repertoires, the number of shared unique clonotypes was divided by the size of the smaller repertoire. Three approaches were used to assess repertoire richness: RTK rarefaction, the Chao1 estimator, and Recon v2.1 estimates of unobserved clonotypes. Generation probabilities were computed with OLGA for all TCRbeta clonotypes obtained by the gDNA method from four donors. TCRdb's version of the immuneACCESS table is confined to in-frame rearrangements and falls short of the full clone set. An unresolved V gene accounts for under half of the shortfall where checked; the remainder is of unknown origin. V and J calls and clone size are copied from that table; D and trimming were computed from the DNA. This sample gives 2.5 million or so clones in total; approximately 92% of them show up just once. The ten largest clones add up to more than 0.12% of the sample.

The specimen was naive CD4+ T cells sorted from blood. Read against the paper, the sample's cell subset or site label means: CD45RA+ positively selected. Here the chain combines TRBV25-1 and TRBJ1-6, with the D gene not confidently named. The clonotype originates from a man aged 18 to 29 in good health. Read as DNA, the sequence is TGTGCCAGCAGTGGCCCCCCCGGGGTTTATAATTCACCCCTCCACTTT. Translated, it reads CASSGPPGVYNSPLHF.